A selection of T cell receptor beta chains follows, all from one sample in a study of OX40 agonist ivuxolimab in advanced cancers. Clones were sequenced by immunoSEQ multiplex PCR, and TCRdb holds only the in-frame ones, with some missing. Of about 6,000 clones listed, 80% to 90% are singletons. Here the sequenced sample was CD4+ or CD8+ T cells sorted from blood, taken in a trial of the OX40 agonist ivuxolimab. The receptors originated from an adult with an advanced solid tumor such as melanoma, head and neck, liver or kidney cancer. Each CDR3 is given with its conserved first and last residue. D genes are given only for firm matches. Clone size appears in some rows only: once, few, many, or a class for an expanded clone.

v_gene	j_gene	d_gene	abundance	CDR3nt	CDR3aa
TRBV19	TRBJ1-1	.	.	TGTGCCAGTAATAAGCAGACTAACACTGAAGCTTTCTTT	CASNKQTNTEAFF
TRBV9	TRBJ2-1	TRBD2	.	TGTGCCAGCAGCGTAGGAGGACTAGCGGCATCCAATGAGCAGTTCTTC	CASSVGGLAASNEQFF
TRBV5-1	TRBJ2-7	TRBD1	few	TGCGCCAGCAGCTTGGCAAGGACAGGGACCTCCTACGAGCAGTACTTC	CASSLARTGTSYEQYF
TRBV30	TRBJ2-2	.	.	TGTGCCTCCTACATCACCGGGGAGCTGTTTTTT	CASYITGELFF
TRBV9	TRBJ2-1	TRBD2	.	TGTGCCAGCAGCGCCACTAGCGTCTCCTACAATGAGCAGTTCTTC	CASSATSVSYNEQFF
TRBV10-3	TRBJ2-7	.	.	TGTGCCATCAGTGAGTCAAAAGGGCCTTCGTCCTCCTACGAGCAGTACTTC	CAISESKGPSSSYEQYF
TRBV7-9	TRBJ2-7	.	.	TGTGCCAGCAGCCCGGCAGACCACGAGCAGTACTTC	CASSPADHEQYF
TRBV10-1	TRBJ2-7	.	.	TGCGCCAGCAGTGAGCCAAGGGGCGAGCAGTACTTC	CASSEPRGEQYF
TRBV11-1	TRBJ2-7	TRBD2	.	TGTGCCAGCAGCATCAGCGGGAGGGGCCCCTACGAGCAGTACTTC	CASSISGRGPYEQYF
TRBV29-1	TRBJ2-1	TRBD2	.	TGCAGCGTGGATACTAGCGGGGGAGGTAATGAGCAGTTCTTC	CSVDTSGGGNEQFF
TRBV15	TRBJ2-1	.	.	TGTGCCACCAGCAGAGCCGGGACGGCGGATGAGCAGTTCTTC	CATSRAGTADEQFF
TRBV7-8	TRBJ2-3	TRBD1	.	TGTGCCAGCAGCTTATACAGGGGCTTGGGCACAGATACGCAGTATTTT	CASSLYRGLGTDTQYF
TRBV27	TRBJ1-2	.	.	TGTGCCAGCAGTCCCCGGGCCATCACTAACTATGGCTACACCTTC	CASSPRAITNYGYTF
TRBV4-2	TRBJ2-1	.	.	TGTGCCAGCAGCCAAGATCGGCCAGGGTCCTCCTACAATGAGCAGTTCTTC	CASSQDRPGSSYNEQFF
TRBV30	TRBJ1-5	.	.	TGTGCCTGGAGTGACGGTAGCAATCAGCCCCAGCATTTT	CAWSDGSNQPQHF
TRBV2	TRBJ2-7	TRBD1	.	TGTGCCAGCACCCGGGACAGGCCGACCTACGAGCAGTACTTC	CASTRDRPTYEQYF
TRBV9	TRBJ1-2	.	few	TGTGCCAGCAGCGTAGGGAAGTTAGGGTGGGATGGCTACACCTTC	CASSVGKLGWDGYTF
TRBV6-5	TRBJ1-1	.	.	TGTGCCAGCAGTTACTCGTGGGGTGACACTGAAGCTTTCTTT	CASSYSWGDTEAFF
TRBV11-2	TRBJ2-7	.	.	TGTGCCAGCAGCTCCGGACCTCTCGAGCAGTACTTC	CASSSGPLEQYF
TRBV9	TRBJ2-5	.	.	TGTGCCAGCAGCCCCACGGGGGGCAGGGGGCAAGAGACCCAGTACTTC	CASSPTGGRGQETQYF